This TCR beta chain was profiled in a study of shared clonotypes between healthy human individuals. Assay execution proceeded at the deep level. Researchers sequenced unsorted PBMC DNA using ten immunoSEQ deep assay plates. Sequenced by immunoSEQ multiplex PCR; TCRdb stores in-frame clones only, minus some. The table shows fewer than 600,000 clones, with more than 70% occurring only once. Turning to this clone: Its antigen is still unknown.

Trimming left V 2 bases short and J 2 bases short, with 13 bases between. Germline V CDR1 and CDR2: MDHEN, SYDVKM. This CDR3 has 15 amino acids. The study's findings and limits: Sharing of clonotypes among donors was expected to vary with sequencing depth.

The study drew all its donors from Caucasian adults living in Nashville, Tennessee. This clonotype was obtained from a woman in her thirties or forties in good health. Some clones in this sample may be carry-over from other donors' samples. Sequencing was performed on PBMCs. The chain employs TRBV28 and TRBJ2-7; TRBD1 might be the D (6 bases). The CDR3 is CASSLPQGRPYEQYF. DNA of the CDR3: TGTGCCAGCAGTTTACCCCAGGGGCGCCCCTACGAGCAGTACTTC.